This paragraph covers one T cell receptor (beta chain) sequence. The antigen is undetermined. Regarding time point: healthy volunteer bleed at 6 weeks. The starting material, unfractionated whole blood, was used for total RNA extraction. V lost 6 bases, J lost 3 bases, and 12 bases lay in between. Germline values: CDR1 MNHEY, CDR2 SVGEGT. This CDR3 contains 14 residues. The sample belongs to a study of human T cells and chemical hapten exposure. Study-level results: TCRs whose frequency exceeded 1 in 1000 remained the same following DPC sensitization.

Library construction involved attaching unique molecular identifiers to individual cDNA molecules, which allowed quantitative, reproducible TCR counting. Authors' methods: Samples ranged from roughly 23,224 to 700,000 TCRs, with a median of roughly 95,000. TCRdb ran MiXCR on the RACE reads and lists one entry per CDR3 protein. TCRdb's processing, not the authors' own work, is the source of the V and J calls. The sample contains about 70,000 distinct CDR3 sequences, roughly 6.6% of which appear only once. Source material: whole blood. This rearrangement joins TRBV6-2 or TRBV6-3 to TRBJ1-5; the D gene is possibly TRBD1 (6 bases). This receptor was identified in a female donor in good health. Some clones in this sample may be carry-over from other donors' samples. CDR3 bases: TGTGCCAGCAGCAACGACAGGACCAATCAGCCCCAGCATTTT. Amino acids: CASSNDRTNQPQHF.